The 15 T cell receptor beta chains in this list originate from one sample, sequenced in a study of shared T cell receptors in the human thymus. Sequenced by immunoSEQ multiplex PCR; TCRdb stores in-frame clones only, minus some. Counted here are roughly 500,000 clones, 75% to 85% occurring once; the ten biggest clones make up about 0.014%. This sample also belongs to another study, concerning human thymus T cells.

Sequenced input: thymocytes. The receptors derive from a boy in the first two years of life with a congenital heart defect.

The chain has TRBV4-1 and TRBJ2-7; TRBD2 might be the D (5 bases). The CDR3 spans 14 residues. The V gene lost 8 bases and the J gene lost 2 bases, with 16 bases spanning the gap. CDR1 is MGHRA and CDR2 is YSYEKL in the germline V gene. The CDR3 region is CASSKERLAYEQYF. The CDR3 DNA follows: TGCGCCAGCTCCAAGGAGCGGTTGGCCTACGAGCAGTACTTC.

The V and J genes are TRBV2 and TRBJ1-2, with D maybe TRBD1 (5 bases). The CDR3 runs 17 residues. From germline, CDR1 is SNHLY and CDR2 FYNNEI. V lost 1 base to trimming and J lost 1 base, with 16 bases between them. The CDR3: CASSEGLQGRNNYGYTF. CDR3 DNA: TGTGCCAGCAGTGAAGGGTTGCAGGGCAGAAATAACTATGGCTACACCTTC.

The rearrangement links TRBV10-1 to TRBJ2-3; 13 nucleotides align to TRBD2. The junction had 5 bases not matched to a gene; V was cut back by 10 bases and J by 1 base. Germline V lookup: CDR1 WNHNN, CDR2 SYGVQD (reference sequence). This CDR3 contains 15 residues. This chain's CDR3 is CAKTLAGGGTDTQYF. CDR3 nucleotide sequence: TGCGCCAAAACACTAGCGGGAGGGGGCACAGATACGCAGTATTTT.

The chain joins TRBV27 to TRBJ2-1; D ambiguous. Germline CDR1 reads MNHEY; CDR2 reads SMNVEV (reference sequence). This CDR3 region has 16 residues. V lost 5 bases and J lost 0, with 14 bases in between. For the CDR3, the DNA is TGTGCCAGCAGTGAATACCATCCGAGCTCCTACAATGAGCAGTTCTTC. Its protein product is CASSEYHPSSYNEQFF.

The chain combines TRBV5-6 with TRBJ2-1; 10 nucleotides match TRBD2. This CDR3 is built from 15 residues. Unmatched junction bases numbered 5, after V lost 0 bases and J lost 8 bases. Germline V lookup: CDR1 SGHDT, CDR2 YYEEEE. DNA of the CDR3: TGTGCCAGCAGCTTGGGAGCGGGAGGGCATCATGAGCAGTTCTTC. Its protein is CASSLGAGGHHEQFF.

V usage is TRBV9 and J usage is TRBJ2-6; TRBD1 might be the D (5 bases). With 6 bases removed from V and 4 bases from J, the gap between germline ends came to 14 bases. Germline CDR1 reads SGDLS; CDR2 reads YYNGEE. The CDR3 runs 15 residues. Here the CDR3 DNA reads TGTGCCAGCACCCCCGCAGGGATAGGGGCCAACGTCCTGACTTTC. It is translated as CASTPAGIGANVLTF. Full variable domain (missing parts from reference TRBV9 and TRBJ2-6): DSGVTQTPKHLITATGQRVTLRCSPRSGDLSVYWYQQSLDQGLQFLIQYYNGEERAKGNILERFSAQQFPDLHSELNLSSLELGDSALYFCASTPAGIGANVLTFGAGSRLTVL.

The chain recombines TRBV4-3 with TRBJ1-2; 9 bases line up with TRBD1. V lost 1 base to trimming and J lost 1 base; unmatched junction nucleotides: 10. This CDR3 spans 18 amino acids. Germline V lookup: CDR1 LGHNA, CDR2 YSLEER. The CDR3 protein is CASSQGLGGTGSNYGYTF. In DNA, the CDR3 is TGCGCCAGCAGCCAAGGGTTGGGTGGGACAGGGAGTAACTATGGCTACACCTTC.

The rearrangement joins TRBV4-1 to TRBJ1-4; D ambiguous. From germline, CDR1 is MGHRA and CDR2 YSYEKL. V shed 8 bases and J shed 7 bases, with 14 bases lying between them. The CDR3 spans 13 residues. In DNA, the CDR3 is TGCGCCAGCCGGACGGGGAAGGGTGAAAAACTGTTTTTT. It translates to CASRTGKGEKLFF.

This chain connects TRBV7-8 to TRBJ2-3; D may be TRBD2 (6 bases). V was shortened by 4 bases and J by 5 bases, with 22 bases between the two germline ends. The CDR3 is made up of 17 amino acids. The V gene's germline CDR1 is SGHVS and CDR2 FQNEAQ. CDR3 region: CASSSGTLVSVGDTQYF. The DNA for the CDR3 is TGTGCCAGCAGCTCTGGGACTTTGGTCTCGGTGGGAGATACGCAGTATTTT.

The chain links TRBV9 to TRBJ2-7; 12 nucleotides agree with TRBD2. Trimming removed 4 bases from V and 2 bases from J; junction bases left unmatched: 7. This CDR3 comprises 16 residues. Germline lookup yields CDR1 SGDLS and CDR2 YYNGEE. The CDR3: CASSPPTSGRPYEQYF. DNA for the CDR3: TGTGCCAGCAGCCCGCCGACTAGCGGGAGACCCTACGAGCAGTACTTC.

The CDR3 DNA sequence: TGTGCCAGCAGCTTCTCAGGTCCGGGGAATGAGCAGTTCTTC. It yields the protein CASSFSGPGNEQFF. The gene calls are TRBV11-2 and TRBJ2-1, with D possibly TRBD2 on 5 matching bases. The CDR3 is made up of 14 amino acids. Looked up from germline, CDR1 is SGHAT and CDR2 is FQNNGV. The V end was cut by 3 bases, the J end by 7 bases, with 13 bases between.

The V gene is TRBV27, the J gene TRBJ1-5; a weak D match, TRBD1 (6 bases). From germline, CDR1 is MNHEY and CDR2 SMNVEV (reference sequence). The CDR3 runs to 17 residues. V lost 3 bases, J lost 1 base, and 16 bases lay in between. The CDR3 protein is CASSFFRGEGSNQPQHF. CDR3 in DNA: TGTGCCAGCAGTTTTTTTAGGGGGGAGGGGAGCAATCAGCCCCAGCATTTT.

This chain links TRBV5-1 with TRBJ2-3; D perhaps matches TRBD1 (6 bases). The CDR3 contains 18 residues. The germline V and J ends were trimmed by 0 bases and 1 base, with 18 bases remaining between them. Germline V lookup: CDR1 SGHRS, CDR2 YFSETQ. The CDR3 loop is CASSLAGFGAGGTDTQYF. For the CDR3, the DNA is TGCGCCAGCAGCTTGGCCGGTTTTGGGGCAGGGGGCACAGATACGCAGTATTTT. The full variable domain, with the rest looked up from reference TRBV5-1 and TRBJ2-3, is KAGVTQTPRYLIKTRGQQVTLSCSPISGHRSVSWYQQTPGQGLQFLFEYFSETQRNKGNFPGRFSGRQFSNSRSEMNVSTLELGDSALYLCASSLAGFGAGGTDTQYFGPGTRLTVL.

V gene TRBV4-3 combines with J gene TRBJ2-1; 11 nucleotides agree with TRBD2. J was trimmed by 4 bases and V by 0 bases; bases with no gene match: 11. CDR3 length: 19 residues. Germline CDR1 reads LGHNA; CDR2 reads YSLEER. DNA of the CDR3: TGCGCCAGCAGCCAAGAACCACTAGCGGGAGTAGTCCGATACAATGAGCAGTTCTTC. Its protein product is CASSQEPLAGVVRYNEQFF.

The chain recombines TRBV5-1 with TRBJ2-7; possible D gene TRBD2, 7 bases. Germline CDR1 is SGHRS and CDR2 is YFSETQ. The V gene lost 4 bases and the J gene lost 5 bases, with 19 bases spanning the gap. CDR3 length equals 15 residues. This chain's CDR3 is CASSHAGGGSHEQYF. The CDR3, as DNA: TGCGCCAGCAGCCACGCTGGGGGGGGCAGCCACGAGCAGTACTTC.